Following are 28 T cell receptor beta chains from one sample sequenced in a study of blood T cells in healthy people across ages. The second PCR ran about 6 to 11 cycles with a sample-barcoded 5' primer and J-beta primers. One entry per CDR3 protein results from TCRdb running MiXCR on the 5' RACE reads. The sample has about 1,600,000 distinct CDR3 sequences, around 39% seen once. The sequenced sample was blood. The receptors were sampled from a woman aged 18 to 35 in good health.

This clonotype has just one count. The chain links TRBV12-3 or TRBV12-4 to TRBJ2-1; D remains ambiguous. Deletions cut 5 bases from V and 0 bases from J, with 17 bases between. The CDR3 extends over 17 amino acids. The CDR3: CASSAGWPRSSYNEQFF. For the CDR3, the DNA is TGTGCCAGCAGTGCCGGGTGGCCGAGGAGCTCCTACAATGAGCAGTTCTTC.

The chain has TRBV6-2 or TRBV6-3 and TRBJ2-1; unclear D gene. This CDR3 region has 12 residues. Germline CDR1 and CDR2: MNHEY and SVGEGT. V was shortened by 6 bases and J by 2 bases, with 5 bases between the two germline ends. CDR3 sequence reads: CASRGTYNEQFF. In DNA form, the CDR3 reads TGTGCCAGCAGAGGAACCTACAATGAGCAGTTCTTC.

This clonotype was observed at least ten times. This clone may be a read error of a much larger clone one base away. The chain couples TRBV7-3 to TRBJ2-3; D remains unclear. Trimming took off 2 bases at V and 2 bases at J, with 5 bases between the two ends. The CDR3 contains 13 residues. The V gene's germline CDR1 is SGHTA and CDR2 FQGTGA. The CDR3: CASSLANTDTQYF. As DNA, the CDR3 is TGTGCCAGCAGCTTAGCGAACACAGATACGCAGTATTTT. The complete variable domain, with remaining parts taken from reference TRBV7-3 and TRBJ2-3, reads GAGVSQTPSNKVTEKGKYVELRCDPISGHTALYWYRQSLGQGPEFLIYFQGTGAADDSGLPNDRFFAVRPEGSVSTLKIQRTERGDSAVYLCASSLANTDTQYFGPGTRLTVL.

The chain couples TRBV6-6 to TRBJ2-3; TRBD2 matches 7 bases. J gave up 2 bases and V 8 bases, and 7 bases lay outside the gene matches. The CDR3 contains 14 residues. Germline loops: CDR1 MNHNY, CDR2 SVGAGI (reference sequence). DNA for the CDR3: TGTGCCAGCCGCGAGCGGGGTACCACAGATACGCAGTATTTT. It codes for CASRERGTTDTQYF.

This clonotype came up a few times. The CDR3 spells CASSPGLAAHPYQETQYF. In DNA, the CDR3 is TGTGCCAGCAGCCCGGGACTAGCGGCTCACCCGTACCAAGAGACCCAGTACTTC. The chain carries TRBV27 and TRBJ2-5, with 11 nucleotides matching TRBD2. The CDR3 runs 18 residues. V gave up 6 bases and J gave up 0 bases; unmatched junction bases: 12. Per germline, CDR1 MNHEY and CDR2 SMNVEV (reference sequence).

The genes are TRBV6-5 and TRBJ2-7; D unclear. The V end was cut by 2 bases, the J end by 3 bases, with 17 bases between. In germline, CDR1 is MNHEY, CDR2 SVGAGI. The CDR3 has 16 residues. The CDR3 sequence is CASSYLSSGKSYEQYF. DNA of the CDR3: TGTGCCAGCAGTTACCTTTCTAGTGGGAAAAGCTACGAGCAGTACTTC.

This rearrangement joins TRBV6-1 to TRBJ2-7; 7 nucleotides agree with TRBD1. V trimming: 6 bases; J trimming: 2 bases; junction bases outside the gene matches: 13. Germline CDR1 and CDR2: MNHNS and SASEGT. The CDR3 totals 16 residues. CDR3 sequence: CASRGAPGTAPYEQYF. Written as DNA, the CDR3 is TGTGCCAGCAGGGGCGCTCCCGGGACAGCCCCCTACGAGCAGTACTTC.

The DNA for the CDR3 is TGTGCCACCAGTGGTTCGGTGGAGCTAGACTACAATGAGCAGTACTTC. Protein product: CATSGSVELDYNEQYF. The chain joins TRBV24-1 to TRBJ2-1; possibly TRBD2 for D (5 bases). The end of the DNA aligns better with TRBJ2-7, so the J call may be wrong. This CDR3 has 16 amino acids. Germline V CDR1 and CDR2: KGHDR, SFDVKD.

This clonotype was seen a handful of times. The V call is TRBV7-2, the J call TRBJ2-7; 12 nucleotides align to TRBD2. This CDR3 comprises 15 residues. J was trimmed by 4 bases and V by 8 bases; bases with no gene match: 9. Germline CDR1 and CDR2: SGHTA and FQGNSA. The CDR3 spells CASLHRTSGIYEQYF. CDR3 in DNA: TGTGCCAGCCTCCATCGGACTAGCGGGATTTACGAGCAGTACTTC.

As DNA, the CDR3 is TGTGCCAGCAGCCACCCCGGTGGGGGCAATCAGCCCCAGCATTTT. This gives the protein CASSHPGGGNQPQHF. The V call is TRBV7-8, the J call TRBJ1-5; D gene ambiguous. The CDR3 is 15 residues long. Germline lookup yields CDR1 SGHVS and CDR2 FQNEAQ. Trimming pared 5 bases from V and 2 bases from J, leaving 13 bases between.

In this sample, this clonotype turned up once. V gene TRBV4-2 combines with J gene TRBJ1-2, with a tentative D call TRBD1 (5 bases). V gave up 4 bases and J gave up 7 bases, with 13 bases separating them. CDR3 length: 13 amino acids. Germline CDR1 and CDR2: LGHNA and YNFKEQ. The CDR3 DNA is TGTGCCAGCAGCCGAGAGGCAGGGCGTGGCTACACCTTC. It translates to CASSREAGRGYTF.

This chain joins TRBV5-1 and TRBJ2-3; 11 bases map to TRBD1. V shed 8 bases and J 9 bases; nucleotides not matched to a gene: 11. There are 14 residues in the CDR3. The germline gives CDR1 SGHRS, CDR2 YFSETQ. CDR3 region: CASTPGQGGETQYF. The CDR3 coding sequence is TGCGCCAGTACACCGGGACAGGGGGGAGAGACGCAGTATTTT.

This chain joins TRBV6-5 and TRBJ1-1; 9 positions agree with TRBD1. With 4 bases clipped from V and 7 bases from J, the junction kept 13 bases outside the gene matches. This CDR3 comprises 16 residues. Per germline, CDR1 MNHEY and CDR2 SVGAGI. The CDR3 sequence is CASSSPGQGLSGEAFF. For the CDR3, the DNA is TGTGCCAGCAGTTCGCCGGGACAGGGACTCAGTGGTGAAGCTTTCTTT.

This clonotype was counted only a few times. This chain uses TRBV20-1 with TRBJ2-3; D is possibly TRBD2 (5 bases). Germline values: CDR1 DFQATT, CDR2 SNEGSKA (reference sequence). CDR3 length: 14 amino acids. The V and J ends lost 6 bases and 3 bases respectively, with 16 bases between them. DNA of the CDR3: TGCAGTGCCTCCCTCCCTACGGGGACAGATACGCAGTATTTT. It is translated as CSASLPTGTDTQYF.

This clonotype was recorded only once. The genes are TRBV12-3 or TRBV12-4 and TRBJ2-5; weak D call: TRBD1 (6 bases). The CDR3 loop spans 16 amino acids. The ends were cut back, 3 bases at V and 11 bases at J, with 25 bases in the middle. This CDR3 reads CASSFRFRGQRNEQYF. CDR3 in DNA: TGTGCCAGCAGTTTCCGATTTCGTGGACAGAGGAATGAGCAGTACTTC.

This rearrangement joins TRBV20-1 to TRBJ1-2; D call uncertain. The CDR3 extends over 13 amino acids. The germline V gene has CDR1 DFQATT and CDR2 SNEGSKA (reference sequence). V shed 6 bases and J shed 0 bases, with 11 bases lying between them. DNA of the CDR3: TGCAGTGCAGAAAGGGCGGCTAACTATGGCTACACCTTC. Its translation: CSAERAANYGYTF.

This chain links TRBV2 with TRBJ2-7; the D call may be TRBD1 or TRBD2 (5 bases each). The V and J ends lost 7 bases and 0 bases respectively, with 16 bases between them. The CDR3 is made up of 15 amino acids. From germline, CDR1 is SNHLY and CDR2 FYNNEI. The chain's CDR3 is CASTATGTASYEQYF. CDR3 coding DNA: TGTGCCAGCACCGCAACCGGGACGGCCTCCTACGAGCAGTACTTC.

This clonotype was recorded once. One junction end disagrees with the germline gene, perhaps due to a read error. The V call is TRBV11-2, the J call TRBJ2-3, with D uncertain. Germline lookup yields CDR1 SGHAT and CDR2 FQNNGV. The CDR3 loop spans 11 amino acids. DNA for the CDR3: TGTGCCAGCAGCTTTACGGTTACGCGGTATTTT. Its protein is CASSFTVTRYF.

The chain is built from TRBV4-1 and TRBJ2-1; 7 bases agree with TRBD1. Germline-derived CDR1 and CDR2 are MGHRA and YSYEKL. Losses at the gene ends were 4 bases for V and 0 bases for J; bases not matched to a gene: 3. This CDR3 is built from 15 residues. CDR3 coding DNA: TGCGCCAGCAGCCCCTGGGACAGCTCCTACAATGAGCAGTTCTTC. Protein sequence: CASSPWDSSYNEQFF.

V usage is TRBV10-3 and J usage is TRBJ2-1; D might be TRBD1 (6 bases). This CDR3 is built from 15 residues. Germline CDR1 ENHRY, CDR2 SYGVKD. Between the trimmed V and J ends, which lost 6 bases and 0 bases, there was a span of 12 bases. DNA of the CDR3: TGTGCCATCAGCCCAGGGGTAAGCTCCTACAATGAGCAGTTCTTC. It codes for CAISPGVSSYNEQFF.

The chain has TRBV6-1 and TRBJ1-1, with D unclear. Germline CDR1 reads MNHNS; CDR2 reads SASEGT. V lost 4 bases and J 9 bases, leaving 15 bases between the germline ends. This CDR3 spans 13 amino acids. The DNA of the CDR3 is TGTGCCAGCAGTGCCCAAGGGTCCCCAAAAGCTTTCTTT. This gives the protein CASSAQGSPKAFF.

The chain is built from TRBV20-1 and TRBJ1-2; D might be TRBD1 (5 bases). Trimming took 1 base from V and 2 from J, leaving 8 bases between them. This CDR3 has 13 residues. Germline assignment: CDR1 DFQATT and CDR2 SNEGSKA (reference sequence). The CDR3 DNA follows: TGCAGTGCTAGAGGACAGCTAAACTATGGCTACACCTTC. This translates into CSARGQLNYGYTF.

The chain links TRBV20-1 to TRBJ2-7, with a possible D match to TRBD2 (5 bases). There are 12 residues in the CDR3. Per the germline V gene, CDR1 is DFQATT and CDR2 is SNEGSKA (reference sequence). Trimming stripped 5 bases from V and 7 bases from J, with 15 bases between. CDR3: CSALPLTGEQYF. The CDR3 DNA reads as TGCAGTGCTTTACCACTTACGGGGGAGCAGTACTTC.

The rearrangement links TRBV20-1 to TRBJ2-7; TRBD2 aligns across 7 bases. In germline, CDR1 is DFQATT, CDR2 SNEGSKA (reference sequence). V gave up 5 bases and J gave up 1 base; unmatched junction bases: 5. The CDR3 runs to 13 residues. This CDR3 is CSALSGGSYEQYF. CDR3 DNA sequence: TGCAGTGCTCTGTCCGGGGGGTCCTACGAGCAGTACTTC.

This clonotype has just one count. This rearrangement joins TRBV5-1 to TRBJ2-1; 8 bases map to TRBD1. The CDR3 consists of 16 residues. Germline V CDR1 and CDR2: SGHRS, YFSETQ. After removal of 0 bases from V and 7 bases from J, the junction contained 9 bases not matched to a gene. This CDR3 reads CASSLGRGQRDNEQFF. CDR3 bases: TGCGCCAGCAGCTTGGGCAGGGGGCAGAGGGATAATGAGCAGTTCTTC.

This clonotype was counted between two and nine times. The V call is TRBV14, the J call TRBJ2-3, with D uncertain. This CDR3 comprises 15 residues. Germline V gene data show CDR1 as SGHDN and CDR2 as FVKESK. V lost 4 bases and J 1 base, leaving 12 bases between the germline ends. This CDR3 reads CASSREMVGTDTQYF. In DNA form, the CDR3 reads TGTGCCAGCAGCCGAGAAATGGTGGGCACAGATACGCAGTATTTT.

Concerning this clonotype itself: Possible read error: a much larger clone is one base away. The CDR3 spells CASSRDYQETRYF. The CDR3 DNA sequence: TGTGCCAGCTCACGCGACTACCAAGAGACCCGGTACTTC. The rearrangement links TRBV18 to TRBJ2-5; D perhaps matches TRBD2 (5 bases). The CDR3 totals 13 residues. Germline V lookup: CDR1 KGHSH, CDR2 LQKENI.

The chain recombines TRBV20-1 with TRBJ1-2; tentatively, D is TRBD1 (5 bases). Germline lookup yields CDR1 DFQATT and CDR2 SNEGSKA (reference sequence). The CDR3 covers 12 residues. Trimming removed 6 bases from V and 4 bases from J, with 12 bases in between. DNA of the CDR3: TGCAGTGCCCCGGAGGGGAGCTATGGCTACACCTTC. This codes for CSAPEGSYGYTF.